Listed here are 6 T cell receptor beta chains from one sample, sequenced in a study of blood T cell repertoires in COVID-19. Assay: immunoSEQ multiplex PCR; the TCRdb copy retains only in-frame clones and omits some. This table holds fewer than 200,000 clones, around 85% found once. Sequencing was carried out using peripheral blood. All receptors come from a man aged 60 to 75 who had recovered from COVID-19.

This chain connects TRBV7-9 to TRBJ2-1, with a tentative D call TRBD2 (5 bases). Germline V gives CDR1 SEHNR, CDR2 FQNEAQ (reference sequence). The CDR3 runs 13 residues. Deletions cut 5 bases from V and 9 bases from J, with 14 bases between. The CDR3 nucleotides read TGTGCCAGCAGCACTGGACTCTTCAGTGAGCAGTTCTTC. This encodes CASSTGLFSEQFF.

The genes are TRBV2 and TRBJ2-2, with 12 positions matching TRBD1. This CDR3 region has 15 residues. From germline, CDR1 is SNHLY and CDR2 FYNNEI. The V segment lost 4 bases and the J segment 4 bases; nucleotides outside the gene matches: 1. The CDR3 region is CASSGGQGATGELFF. CDR3 in DNA: TGTGCCAGCAGTGGGGGACAGGGGGCCACCGGGGAGCTGTTTTTT. The full variable domain, rest sourced from reference TRBV2 and TRBJ2-2, is EPEVTQTPSHQVTQMGQEVILRCVPISNHLYFYWYRQILGQKVEFLVSFYNNEISEKSEIFDDQFSVERPDGSNFTLKIRSTKLEDSAMYFCASSGGQGATGELFFGEGSRLTVL.

The rearrangement links TRBV27 to TRBJ2-7; 10 nucleotides match TRBD1. The germline V gene encodes CDR1 MNHEY and CDR2 SMNVEV (reference sequence). The V gene end was trimmed by 6 bases and the J gene end by 11 bases; junction bases not matched to a gene: 13. The CDR3 totals 14 residues. The CDR3 DNA reads TGTGCCAGCAGCTCCGCCGGGACAGGGGCAGGGGAGTACTTC. Residues: CASSSAGTGAGEYF.

CDR3 region: CASPRGNTGELFF. The CDR3 DNA reads as TGTGCCAGCCCCAGGGGGAACACCGGGGAGCTGTTTTTT. This sequence joins TRBV30 and TRBJ2-2, with D possibly being TRBD1 (6 bases). The CDR3 is 13 amino acids. The V end lost 8 bases, the J end lost 1 base, and 11 bases lay between the germline ends. Per germline, CDR1 GTSNPN and CDR2 SVGIG (reference sequence).

This chain uses TRBV5-4 with TRBJ2-7; D is perhaps TRBD1 (5 bases). The CDR3 has 14 residues. The germline V and J ends were trimmed by 3 bases and 2 bases, with 12 bases remaining between them. Germline-derived CDR1 and CDR2 are SGHNT and YYREEE (reference sequence). CDR3 DNA: TGTGCCAGCAGCTCGACAGTTGTTCCCTACGAGCAGTACTTC. As protein: CASSSTVVPYEQYF.

The V and J genes are TRBV19 and TRBJ1-1; the D is unclear. Germline CDR1 LNHDA, CDR2 SQIVND (reference sequence). V was pared by 3 bases and J by 5 bases, with 13 bases between. The CDR3 is 14 amino acids. This chain's CDR3 is CASSMWSGNTEAFF. The DNA for the CDR3 is TGTGCCAGTAGTATGTGGTCAGGTAATACTGAAGCTTTCTTT.